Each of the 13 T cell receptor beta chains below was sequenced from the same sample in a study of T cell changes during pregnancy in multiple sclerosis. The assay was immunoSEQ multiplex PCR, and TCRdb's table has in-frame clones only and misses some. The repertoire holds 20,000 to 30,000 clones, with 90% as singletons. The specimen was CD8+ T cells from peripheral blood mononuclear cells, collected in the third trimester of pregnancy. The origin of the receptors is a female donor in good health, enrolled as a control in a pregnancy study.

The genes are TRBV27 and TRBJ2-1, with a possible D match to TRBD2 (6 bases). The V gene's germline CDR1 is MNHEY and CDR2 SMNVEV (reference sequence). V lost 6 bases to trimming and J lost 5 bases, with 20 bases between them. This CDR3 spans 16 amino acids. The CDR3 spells CASRSWSGSKNNEQFF. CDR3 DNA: TGTGCCAGCAGATCCTGGAGCGGGTCTAAAAACAATGAGCAGTTCTTC.

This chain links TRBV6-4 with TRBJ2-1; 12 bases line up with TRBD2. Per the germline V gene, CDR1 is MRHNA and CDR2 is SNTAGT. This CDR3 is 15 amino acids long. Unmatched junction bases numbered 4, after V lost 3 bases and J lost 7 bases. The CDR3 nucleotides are TGTGCCAGCAGTGAATCTAGCGGGAGGGAGAATGAGCAGTTCTTC. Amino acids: CASSESSGRENEQFF.

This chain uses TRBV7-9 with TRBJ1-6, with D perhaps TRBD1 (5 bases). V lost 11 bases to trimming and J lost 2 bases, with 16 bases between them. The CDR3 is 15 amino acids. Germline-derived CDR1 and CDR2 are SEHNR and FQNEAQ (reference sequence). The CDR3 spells CAARGASTYNSPLHF. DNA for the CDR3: TGTGCCGCAAGGGGTGCATCGACCTATAATTCACCCCTCCACTTT. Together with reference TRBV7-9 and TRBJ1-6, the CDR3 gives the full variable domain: DTGVSQNPRHKITKRGQNVTFRCDPISEHNRLYWYRQTLGQGPEFLTYFQNEAQLEKSRLLSDRFSAERPKGSFSTLEIQRTEQGDSAMYLCAARGASTYNSPLHFGNGTRLTVT.

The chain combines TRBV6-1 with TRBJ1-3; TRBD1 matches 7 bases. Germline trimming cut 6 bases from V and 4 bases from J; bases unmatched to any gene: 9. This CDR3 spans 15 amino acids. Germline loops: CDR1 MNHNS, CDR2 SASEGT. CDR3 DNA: TGTGCCAGCAGCGACAACCGACAGGGAGGAAACACCATATATTTT. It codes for CASSDNRQGGNTIYF.

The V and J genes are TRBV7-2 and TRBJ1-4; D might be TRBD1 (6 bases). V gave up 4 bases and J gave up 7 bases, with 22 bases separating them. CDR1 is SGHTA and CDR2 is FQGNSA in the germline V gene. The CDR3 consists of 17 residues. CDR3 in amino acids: CASSSSGGSTPVEKLFF. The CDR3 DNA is TGTGCCAGCAGCTCCTCTGGGGGCTCGACTCCGGTTGAAAAACTGTTTTTT.

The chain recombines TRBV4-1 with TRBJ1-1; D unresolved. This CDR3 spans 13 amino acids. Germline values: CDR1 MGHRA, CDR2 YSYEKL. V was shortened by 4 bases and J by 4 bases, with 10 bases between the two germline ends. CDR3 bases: TGCGCCAGCAGCCCCCCCAGCGGCACTGAAGCTTTCTTT. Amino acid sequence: CASSPPSGTEAFF.

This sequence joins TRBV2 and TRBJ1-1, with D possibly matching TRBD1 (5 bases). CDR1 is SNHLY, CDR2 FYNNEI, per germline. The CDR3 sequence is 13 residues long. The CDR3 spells CGTSQGLNTEAFF. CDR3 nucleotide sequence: TGTGGCACGTCCCAGGGATTGAACACTGAAGCTTTCTTT.

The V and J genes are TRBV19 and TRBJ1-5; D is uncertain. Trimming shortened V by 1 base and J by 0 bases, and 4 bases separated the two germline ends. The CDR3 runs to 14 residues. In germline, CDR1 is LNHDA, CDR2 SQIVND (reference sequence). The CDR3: CASSIGLSNQPQHF. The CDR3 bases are TGTGCCAGTAGTATAGGACTTAGCAATCAGCCCCAGCATTTT.

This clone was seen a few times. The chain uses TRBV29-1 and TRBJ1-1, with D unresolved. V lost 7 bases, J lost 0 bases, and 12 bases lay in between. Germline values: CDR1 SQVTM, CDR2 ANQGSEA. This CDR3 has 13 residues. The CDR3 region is CSAYPGMNTEAFF. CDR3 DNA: TGCAGCGCCTACCCAGGTATGAACACTGAAGCTTTCTTT.

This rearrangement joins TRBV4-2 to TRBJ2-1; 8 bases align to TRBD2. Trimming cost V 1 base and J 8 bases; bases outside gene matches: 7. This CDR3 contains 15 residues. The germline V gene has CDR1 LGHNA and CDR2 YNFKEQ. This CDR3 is CASSQGSSGGDEQFF. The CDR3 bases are TGTGCCAGCAGCCAAGGTTCGAGCGGGGGCGATGAGCAGTTCTTC.

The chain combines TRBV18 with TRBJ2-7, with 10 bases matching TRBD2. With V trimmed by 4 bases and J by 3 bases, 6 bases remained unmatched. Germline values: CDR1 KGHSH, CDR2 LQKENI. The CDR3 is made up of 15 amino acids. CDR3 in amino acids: CASSQPGLAIYEQYF. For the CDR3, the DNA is TGTGCCAGCTCACAACCGGGACTAGCGATCTACGAGCAGTACTTC.

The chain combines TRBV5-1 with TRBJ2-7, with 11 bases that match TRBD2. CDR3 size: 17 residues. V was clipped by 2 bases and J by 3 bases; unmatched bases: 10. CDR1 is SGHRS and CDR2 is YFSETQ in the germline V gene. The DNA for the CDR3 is TGCGCCAGCAGCTTCTCTAGCGGGGGGCCCCCCCACTACGAGCAGTACTTC. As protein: CASSFSSGGPPHYEQYF. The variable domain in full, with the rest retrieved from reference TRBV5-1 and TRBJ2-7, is KAGVTQTPRYLIKTRGQQVTLSCSPISGHRSVSWYQQTPGQGLQFLFEYFSETQRNKGNFPGRFSGRQFSNSRSEMNVSTLELGDSALYLCASSFSSGGPPHYEQYFGPGTRLTVT.

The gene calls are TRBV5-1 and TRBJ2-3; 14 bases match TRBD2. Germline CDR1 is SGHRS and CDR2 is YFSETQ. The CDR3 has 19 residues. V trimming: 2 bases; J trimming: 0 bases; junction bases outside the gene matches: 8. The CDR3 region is CASSFGLAGGFASTDTQYF. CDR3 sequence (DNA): TGCGCCAGCAGCTTTGGACTAGCGGGAGGCTTTGCTAGCACAGATACGCAGTATTTT.